One TCR beta chain is described in this entry. This clonotype was picked up many times. The clone's antigen remains unknown. Base qualities are not provided; no much larger clone lies one nucleotide away. The data originate from a study of early T cells in non-severe SARS-CoV-2 infection (TCRdb year 2021). Broadly, across the study: Because TCR sequencing was done on bulk RNA from unsorted whole blood, the alpha and beta chains could not be paired.

Library generation was performed with 5' RACE. For sequencing, a NextSeq 500 was employed. In the TCR library protocol, unique molecular identifiers were attached to individual cDNA molecules to correct for PCR bias and sequencing error. Sequencing covered both TCR alpha and beta chains, and within each sample the abundances of alpha and beta sequences were tightly co-correlated. The paper's data handling went like this. V gene, J gene and CDR3 annotation of TCR sequences was performed with Decombinator V4. Expanded TCRs were defined as changing significantly between any two time points under a Poisson model with p below 0.0001. Abundances of TCRs were expressed as counts per million after normalisation to the total number of TCRs sequenced in each sample. TRAV1-2 paired with TRAJ12, TRAJ20 or TRAJ33 defined MAIT TCRs, while TRAV10 paired with TRAJ18 defined iNKT TCRs. VDJdb, accessed 1 November 2021, was searched for CMV, EBV and SARS-CoV-2 annotated TCRs, with TCRs annotated for multiple antigens excluded. TCRdb itself trimmed the public reads at Q25 with fastp, ran MiXCR and retained productive beta chains. Each CDR3 protein gets just one entry, which takes the most common genes and DNA from the rows behind it. TCRdb, rather than the study authors, made the V and J calls. A total of 65,000 to 75,000 distinct CDR3 sequences appear in this sample, about 9.9% of them only once. 3.8% of the sample is in the top ten clones.

The CDR3 numbers 15 residues from cysteine through phenylalanine. The kept DNA is CDR3 alone, 45 bases in frame from the first base. The V end loses 6 bases and the J end loses 5 bases, and a stretch of 19 bases separates them. Per the germline V gene (reference sequence), MNHEY is the CDR1 and SMNVEV is the CDR2. What the research found in general, with its limitations: VDJdb matching was skewed toward anti-spike CD8 responses and likely underestimated virus-specific expansions, missing private and CD4 specificities.

This was a case-control study nested in a cohort of healthcare workers in London, UK, who had nasopharyngeal swab PCR tests and blood samples taken every week. Healthcare workers were recruited between 23 and 31 March 2020, during the week of the UK lockdown, and were followed weekly for up to about 16 weeks. Sequenced sample: whole blood. Here the chain combines TRBV27 and TRBJ2-5, with no confidently assigned D gene. The receptor was isolated from an adult who was a healthcare worker with PCR-confirmed SARS-CoV-2 infection or an uninfected control (not recorded which). This receptor has the CDR3 CASSSPLGPPETQYF. The DNA sequence follows: TGTGCCAGCAGCTCCCCCCTAGGCCCCCCGGAGACCCAGTACTTC.